The rows below give T cell receptor beta chains drawn from one sample of a study of T cell responses to AZD1222 COVID-19 vaccine. This table comes from immunoSEQ multiplex PCR, and its TCRdb copy is limited to in-frame clones, with some not included. The sample carries about 97,000 clones, 85% to 90% recorded once. Source: peripheral blood, taken on day 0 of AZD1222 vaccination. These receptors were obtained from an adult in good health. CDR3s include the opening cysteine and the closing phenylalanine or tryptophan. D genes are given only for firm matches. Rows may omit the clone size; those that give it use once, few, many or a size class.

j_call,v_call,d_call,clone_size,cdr3_nt,cdr3_aa
TRBJ2-7,TRBV15,.,.,TGTGCCACCAGCTTTTTGGGTTTCTACGAGCAGTACTTC,CATSFLGFYEQYF
TRBJ2-7,TRBV28,.,.,TGTGCCAGCAGCCAAACGGCAGGGCACCTGGACTCTAGCTCCTACGAGCAGTACTTC,CASSQTAGHLDSSSYEQYF
TRBJ2-7,TRBV19,TRBD2,.,TGTGCCAGTAGTATAGCAGCTAGCGGGGCCTCCTACGAGCAGTACTTC,CASSIAASGASYEQYF
TRBJ2-3,TRBV7-9,.,.,TGTGCCAGCAGCCCGAAAACAGGGTCCTCTAGCACAGATACGCAGTATTTT,CASSPKTGSSSTDTQYF
TRBJ1-2,TRBV14,.,once,TGTGCCAGCAGCGTGACCCTTGGGTATGGCTACACCTTC,CASSVTLGYGYTF
TRBJ2-7,TRBV5-1,TRBD2,once,TGCGCCAGCAGCTCGGGACTAGCGGGCTACACCTACGAGCAGTACTTC,CASSSGLAGYTYEQYF
TRBJ1-2,TRBV6-5,.,.,TGTGCCAGCAGAAGGGACGAGAACTATGGCTACACCTTC,CASRRDENYGYTF
TRBJ2-5,TRBV25-1,.,.,TGTGCCAGCACTCGCATGCAATCAGAGACCCAGTACTTC,CASTRMQSETQYF
TRBJ1-3,TRBV3-1/TRBV3-2,.,.,TGTGCCAGCAGCCCCCCGGGGACGGATTGGACAGGAAACACCATATATTTT,CASSPPGTDWTGNTIYF
TRBJ1-2,TRBV28,TRBD1,.,TGTGCCAGCAGTTTATCAAACCCAATCCCGGCCTTTAGGGACAGCCGATTCTATGGCTACACCTTC,CASSLSNPIPAFRDSRFYGYTF
TRBJ2-3,TRBV6-2/TRBV6-3,TRBD2,once,TGTGCCAGCAGCGTTAACGGGAGGGCCTTAGATACGCAGTATTTT,CASSVNGRALDTQYF
TRBJ2-1,TRBV2,TRBD2,.,TGTGCCAGCAGGCCCACTAGCGGGGGTCGGAATGAGCAGTTCTTC,CASRPTSGGRNEQFF
TRBJ1-5,TRBV19,TRBD1,.,TGTGCCAGTTTCCCCGGGACAGGGGCAGTTTATAGCAATCAGCCCCAGCATTTT,CASFPGTGAVYSNQPQHF
TRBJ1-3,TRBV5-4,.,.,TGTGCCAGCAGCTTGTTTCAGGGAGGAAACACCATATATTTT,CASSLFQGGNTIYF
TRBJ2-7,TRBV7-2,.,.,TGTGCCAGCAGCCCCGGGGGGCTAGGCCGTACTTACGAGCAGTACTTC,CASSPGGLGRTYEQYF
TRBJ2-3,TRBV9,TRBD2,.,TGTGCCAGCAGCCCCCGGGTAGCGGGACACACAGATACGCAGTATTTT,CASSPRVAGHTDTQYF
TRBJ1-2,TRBV5-1,.,.,TGCGCCACGGGAGAGAACTATGGCTACACCTTC,CATGENYGYTF
TRBJ2-5,TRBV12-3/TRBV12-4,.,.,TGTGCCAGCAGCCGGACAGAGAAAGAGACCCAGTACTTC,CASSRTEKETQYF
TRBJ2-4,TRBV10-2,TRBD1,.,TGCGCCAGCAGTCCGGGACAGACAAACATTCAGTACTTC,CASSPGQTNIQYF
TRBJ1-2,TRBV5-1,TRBD1,.,TGCGCCAGCAGCTTGTCTCGGCAGGGGGGGCCTGGCTACACCTTC,CASSLSRQGGPGYTF
TRBJ1-5,TRBV19,.,.,TGTGCCAGTAGTATAGGCGGAGGAGGAAGCAATCAGCCCCAGCATTTT,CASSIGGGGSNQPQHF
TRBJ1-1,TRBV28,TRBD1,.,TGTGCCAGCAGTCGGGACAGGGGCACTGAAGCTTTCTTT,CASSRDRGTEAFF
TRBJ1-6,TRBV7-2,TRBD1,.,TGTGCCAGCAGCAGTAGGACAGGGAGCTCCTATAATTCACCCCTCCACTTT,CASSSRTGSSYNSPLHF
TRBJ1-1,TRBV7-9,.,few,TGTGCCAGCAGCTTGTGGGGAAACACTGAAGCTTTCTTT,CASSLWGNTEAFF
TRBJ1-1,TRBV5-1,TRBD1,.,TGCGCCAGCAGCGCCGACAGGGCGATAGGCACTGAAGCTTTCTTT,CASSADRAIGTEAFF
TRBJ2-6,TRBV7-2,TRBD2,.,TGTGCCAGCAGCTTAGGGATGACTAGCGCTGGGGCCAACGTCCTGACTTTC,CASSLGMTSAGANVLTF
TRBJ2-7,TRBV5-4,.,few,TGTGCCAGCAGCTTCCGGGATCGGGAGCAGTACTTC,CASSFRDREQYF
TRBJ2-7,TRBV4-3,.,.,TGCGCCAGCAGCCAAGATAGGGCCTACGAGCAGTACTTC,CASSQDRAYEQYF
TRBJ2-2,TRBV6-5,TRBD2,.,TGTGCCAGCAGTTTCCGACTAGCGGGATCCCCCGGGGAGCTGTTTTTT,CASSFRLAGSPGELFF
TRBJ1-1,TRBV7-2,.,.,TGTGCCAGCAGCTTACATTTGAACACTGAAGCTTTCTTT,CASSLHLNTEAFF
TRBJ2-1,TRBV24-1,TRBD2,.,TGTGCCACCAGTGACGGGACTAGCGGTAGCTCCTACAATGAGCAGTTCTTC,CATSDGTSGSSYNEQFF
TRBJ2-7,TRBV3-1/TRBV3-2,TRBD1,.,TGTGCCAGCAGCCGAAGACAGGGACCCTCCTACGAGCAGTACTTC,CASSRRQGPSYEQYF
TRBJ1-2,TRBV6-2/TRBV6-3,.,.,TGTGCCAGCAGCACCGTACGGCGAATGGTATCGAATGGCTACACCTTC,CASSTVRRMVSNGYTF
TRBJ2-2,TRBV6-2/TRBV6-3,TRBD1,.,TGTGCCAGCAGTTACTCAGACAGGGCTGTCGGGGAGCTGTTTTTT,CASSYSDRAVGELFF
TRBJ1-6,TRBV4-2,.,.,TGTGCCAGCAGCCAACAATTGGGACGGCGGAGCTCCTATAATTCACCCCTCCACTTT,CASSQQLGRRSSYNSPLHF
TRBJ2-5,TRBV5-1,.,once,TGCGCCAGCAGCTTGGAGGAGGCCCAGTACTTC,CASSLEEAQYF
TRBJ2-7,TRBV28,TRBD2,.,TGTGCCAGCAGTCCCTATAGCGGGGGGGCTTACGAGCAGTACTTC,CASSPYSGGAYEQYF
TRBJ1-2,TRBV9,.,.,TGTGCCAGCAGCGTAGATACAGCCTATGGCTACACCTTC,CASSVDTAYGYTF
TRBJ1-1,TRBV28,TRBD1,.,TGTGCCAGCAGTTTATTGGACAGGGGTACTGAAGCTTTCTTT,CASSLLDRGTEAFF
TRBJ2-1,TRBV7-8,TRBD1,.,TGTGCCAGCAGCTTAGTATCCGGGACAGCCACCTACAATGAGCAGTTCTTC,CASSLVSGTATYNEQFF
TRBJ2-7,TRBV5-4,TRBD2,.,TGTGCCAGCAGCCAGGACCGCAAGACTAGCTGGGGCTACGAGCAGTACTTC,CASSQDRKTSWGYEQYF
TRBJ1-2,TRBV7-9,TRBD1,once,TGTGCCAGCAGCCAGGGACAGCCGCGGACCTATGGCTACACCTTC,CASSQGQPRTYGYTF
TRBJ1-2,TRBV4-1,.,.,TGCGCCAGCAGCCAAGATAGAGGGGCTAGCTATGGCTACACCTTC,CASSQDRGASYGYTF
TRBJ2-7,TRBV5-1,.,once,TGCGCCAGCACTGGGGTCTCCTACGAGCAGTACTTC,CASTGVSYEQYF
TRBJ1-2,TRBV24-1,.,.,TGTGCCACCAGTGCGGGGGGGGGCCGCAACTATGGCTACACCTTC,CATSAGGGRNYGYTF
TRBJ1-2,TRBV5-4,.,.,TGTGCCAGCAGGCCTACAGGGTACTATGGCTACACCTTC,CASRPTGYYGYTF
TRBJ1-1,TRBV6-5,.,.,TGTGCCAGCAGTTCGATAGAGGGGACTGAAGCTTTCTTT,CASSSIEGTEAFF
TRBJ2-7,TRBV7-2,TRBD1,few,TGTGCCAGCCAAGGGACAGGGGCGCGTGAGCAGTACTTC,CASQGTGAREQYF
TRBJ2-2,TRBV2,.,.,TGTGCCAGCGTCGACACAGCGGGCACCGGGGAGCTGTTTTTT,CASVDTAGTGELFF
TRBJ2-7,TRBV9,TRBD1,.,TGTGCCAGCAGCGCGTCCGGGACAGGGCTGGAGCAGTACTTC,CASSASGTGLEQYF
TRBJ1-4,TRBV2,.,.,TGTGCCAGCAACCCCCGCCCTCAGACGACTAATGAAAAACTGTTTTTT,CASNPRPQTTNEKLFF
TRBJ1-1,TRBV28,.,.,TGTGCCAGCAGTTTTTGGGGGGGATACACTGAAGCTTTCTTT,CASSFWGGYTEAFF
TRBJ2-7,TRBV15,.,few,TGTGCCACCAGCAGAGTCCCCTCCTACGAGCAGTACTTC,CATSRVPSYEQYF
TRBJ2-1,TRBV10-3,TRBD1,.,TGTGCCATCAGTCTGACAGGGGATGCCTACAATGAGCAGTTCTTC,CAISLTGDAYNEQFF
TRBJ2-1,TRBV9,.,.,TGTGCCAGCAGCGTAGGCGTACCCAATGAGCAGTTCTTC,CASSVGVPNEQFF
TRBJ1-6,TRBV10-3,.,.,TGTGCCATCAGTGACAGTAATTCACCCCTCCACTTT,CAISDSNSPLHF